The clone carrying this T cell receptor beta chain has only a few counts. Its specificity is not known. CDR3 size: 16 residues. V lost 0 bases to trimming and J lost 7 bases; unmatched junction nucleotides: 6. Germline V CDR1 and CDR2: MNHEY, SVGAGI. TCRdb re-called the 5' RACE reads with MiXCR, one entry per CDR3 protein. The sample yields under 700,000 distinct CDR3 sequences, approximately 20% seen once. This sample was included in a study of T-cell memory formation after mild COVID-19. Findings and limits, study-wide: CD4+ contracting clones lay mainly in CM and EM, CD8+ ones in EMRA.

The material sequenced was PBMCs or a T cell subset sorted from them (not recorded which). The source of this sequence is an adult woman who had mild COVID-19 (a few samples of this study predate the infection). Cell type and time point are not known. The chain uses TRBV6-5 and TRBJ2-1, with 10 bases identical to TRBD2. CDR3 region: CASSYSPSGSGNEQFF. Written as DNA, the CDR3 is TGTGCCAGCAGTTACTCGCCTAGCGGGAGCGGAAATGAGCAGTTCTTC.